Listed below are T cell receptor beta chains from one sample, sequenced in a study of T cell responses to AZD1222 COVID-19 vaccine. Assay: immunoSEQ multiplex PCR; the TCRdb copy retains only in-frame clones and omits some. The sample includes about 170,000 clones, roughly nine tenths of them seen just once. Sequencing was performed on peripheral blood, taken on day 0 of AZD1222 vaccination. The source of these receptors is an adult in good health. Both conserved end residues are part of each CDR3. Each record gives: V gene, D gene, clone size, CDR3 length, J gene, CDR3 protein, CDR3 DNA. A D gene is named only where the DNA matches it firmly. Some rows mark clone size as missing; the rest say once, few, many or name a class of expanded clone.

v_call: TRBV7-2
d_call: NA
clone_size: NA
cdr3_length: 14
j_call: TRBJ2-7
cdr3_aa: CASSLETLSTEQYF
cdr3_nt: TGTGCCAGCAGCTTAGAGACACTCTCTACCGAGCAGTACTTC

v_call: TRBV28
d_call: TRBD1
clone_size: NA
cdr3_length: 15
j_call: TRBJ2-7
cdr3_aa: CASRGPGQGAIEQYF
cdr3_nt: TGTGCCAGCAGGGGACCCGGACAGGGGGCGATCGAGCAGTACTTC

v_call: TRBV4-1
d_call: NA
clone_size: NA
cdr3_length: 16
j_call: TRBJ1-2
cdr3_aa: CASSHATAAPNYGYTF
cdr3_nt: TGCGCCAGCAGCCATGCAACGGCGGCCCCTAACTATGGCTACACCTTC

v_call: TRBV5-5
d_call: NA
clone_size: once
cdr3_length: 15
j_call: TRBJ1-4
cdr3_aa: CASSSAVGSNEKLFF
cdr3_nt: TGTGCCAGCAGCTCCGCTGTGGGATCTAATGAAAAACTGTTTTTT

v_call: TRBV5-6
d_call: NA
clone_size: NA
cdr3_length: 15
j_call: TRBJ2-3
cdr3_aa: CASSLPGAGTDTQYF
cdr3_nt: TGTGCCAGCAGCTTGCCGGGGGCTGGCACAGATACGCAGTATTTT

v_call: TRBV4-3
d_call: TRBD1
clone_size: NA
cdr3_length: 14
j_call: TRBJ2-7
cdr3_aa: CASSQKDRVGEQYF
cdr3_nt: TGCGCCAGCAGCCAGAAGGACAGGGTCGGCGAGCAGTACTTC

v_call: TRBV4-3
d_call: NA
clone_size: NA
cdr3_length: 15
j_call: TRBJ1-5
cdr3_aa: CASSQDENDNQPQHF
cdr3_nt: TGCGCCAGCAGCCAAGATGAGAATGATAATCAGCCCCAGCATTTT

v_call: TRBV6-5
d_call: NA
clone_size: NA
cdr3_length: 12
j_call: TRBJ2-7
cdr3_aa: CASSQTRGEQYF
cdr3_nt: TGTGCCAGCAGCCAGACTAGGGGCGAGCAGTACTTC

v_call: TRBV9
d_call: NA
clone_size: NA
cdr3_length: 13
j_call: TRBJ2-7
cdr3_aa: CASTTGEGYEQYF
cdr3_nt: TGTGCCAGCACTACAGGGGAGGGATACGAGCAGTACTTC

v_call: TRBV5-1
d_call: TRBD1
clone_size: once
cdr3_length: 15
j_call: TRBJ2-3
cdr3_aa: CASSYGDRGTDTQYF
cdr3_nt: TGCGCCAGCAGCTATGGGGACAGGGGCACAGATACGCAGTATTTT

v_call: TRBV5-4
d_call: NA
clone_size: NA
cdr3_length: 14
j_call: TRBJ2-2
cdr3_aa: CASSLGWGTGELFF
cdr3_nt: TGTGCCAGCAGCTTGGGTTGGGGGACCGGGGAGCTGTTTTTT

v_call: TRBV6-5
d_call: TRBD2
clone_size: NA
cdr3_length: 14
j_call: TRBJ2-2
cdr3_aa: CASFNSGGTGELFF
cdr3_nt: TGTGCCAGCTTCAATAGCGGGGGGACCGGGGAGCTGTTTTTT

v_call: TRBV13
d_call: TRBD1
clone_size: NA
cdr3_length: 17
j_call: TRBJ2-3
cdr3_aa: CASRSWDRGLLADTQYF
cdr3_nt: TGTGCCAGCAGGTCTTGGGACAGGGGGCTCCTGGCAGATACGCAGTATTTT

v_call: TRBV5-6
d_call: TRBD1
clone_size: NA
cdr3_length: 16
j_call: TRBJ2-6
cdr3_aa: CASSFRDSSGANVLTF
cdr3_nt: TGTGCCAGCAGCTTCCGGGACAGCTCTGGGGCCAACGTCCTGACTTTC

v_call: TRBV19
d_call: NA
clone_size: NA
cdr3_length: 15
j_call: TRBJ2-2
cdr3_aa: CASSISGAGTGELFF
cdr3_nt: TGTGCCAGTAGTATCTCGGGGGCCGGGACCGGGGAGCTGTTTTTT

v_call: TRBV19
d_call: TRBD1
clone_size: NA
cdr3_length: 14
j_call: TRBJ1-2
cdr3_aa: CASIGTGVYYGYTF
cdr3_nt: TGTGCCAGTATCGGGACAGGGGTCTACTATGGCTACACCTTC

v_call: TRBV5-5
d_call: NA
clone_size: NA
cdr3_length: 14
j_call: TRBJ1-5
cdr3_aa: CASSSESGNQPQHF
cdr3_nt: TGTGCCAGCAGCTCTGAGTCCGGCAATCAGCCCCAGCATTTT

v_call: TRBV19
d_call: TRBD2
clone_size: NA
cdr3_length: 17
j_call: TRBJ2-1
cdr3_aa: CASSTTPSGGVYNEQFF
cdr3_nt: TGTGCCAGTAGTACCACACCCAGCGGGGGGGTCTACAATGAGCAGTTCTTC

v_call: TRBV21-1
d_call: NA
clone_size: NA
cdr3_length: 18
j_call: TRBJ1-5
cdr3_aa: CASSQSTRVGQGNQPQHF
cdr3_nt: NA

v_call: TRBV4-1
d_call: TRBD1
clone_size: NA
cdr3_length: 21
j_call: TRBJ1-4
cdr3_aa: CASTFIGRGRIKGSSAEKLFF
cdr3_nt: TGCGCCAGCACCTTTATAGGGAGGGGGCGCATTAAGGGGTCTAGTGCTGAAAAACTGTTTTTT

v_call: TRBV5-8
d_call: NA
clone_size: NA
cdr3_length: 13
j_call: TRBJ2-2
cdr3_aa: CASSLYRTGELFF
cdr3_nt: TGTGCCAGCAGCTTGTATAGGACCGGGGAGCTGTTTTTT

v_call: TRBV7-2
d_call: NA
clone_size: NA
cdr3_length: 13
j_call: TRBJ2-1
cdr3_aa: CASSLDPNNEQFF
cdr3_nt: TGTGCCAGCAGCTTAGATCCAAACAATGAGCAGTTCTTC

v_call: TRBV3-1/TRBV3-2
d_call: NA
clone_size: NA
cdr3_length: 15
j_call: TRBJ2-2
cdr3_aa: CASSQGPAPTGELFF
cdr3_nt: TGTGCCAGCAGCCAAGGCCCGGCCCCCACCGGGGAGCTGTTTTTT

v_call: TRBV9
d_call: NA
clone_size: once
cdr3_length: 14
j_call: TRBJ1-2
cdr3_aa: CASSVDGRDYGYTF
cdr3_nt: TGTGCCAGCAGCGTAGACGGGCGCGACTATGGCTACACCTTC

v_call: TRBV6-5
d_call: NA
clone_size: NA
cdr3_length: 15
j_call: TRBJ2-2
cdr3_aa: CASDKPWGLDGELFF
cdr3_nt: TGTGCCAGCGACAAACCATGGGGGTTAGACGGGGAGCTGTTTTTT

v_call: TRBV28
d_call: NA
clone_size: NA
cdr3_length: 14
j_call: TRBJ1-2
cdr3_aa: CASSRTALNYGYTF
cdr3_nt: TGTGCCAGCAGTAGGACAGCCCTAAACTATGGCTACACCTTC

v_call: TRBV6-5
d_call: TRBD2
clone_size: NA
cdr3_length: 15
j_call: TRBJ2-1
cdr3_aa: CASRAGTSGYNEQFF
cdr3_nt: TGTGCCAGCAGGGCAGGGACTAGCGGTTACAATGAGCAGTTCTTC

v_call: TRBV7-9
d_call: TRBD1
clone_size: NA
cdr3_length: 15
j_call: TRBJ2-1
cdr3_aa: CASSSFTGAYNEQFF
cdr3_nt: TGTGCCAGCAGCTCCTTCACAGGGGCCTACAATGAGCAGTTCTTC

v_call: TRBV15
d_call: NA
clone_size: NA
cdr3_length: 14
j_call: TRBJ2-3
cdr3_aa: CATQAVGMTDTQYF
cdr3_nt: TGTGCCACTCAGGCGGTAGGAATGACAGATACGCAGTATTTT

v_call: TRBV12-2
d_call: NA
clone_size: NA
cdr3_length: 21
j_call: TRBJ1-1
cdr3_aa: CASRLVAPPALGTGDTDEAFF
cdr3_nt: TGTGCAAGTCGCTTAGTGGCCCCCCCTGCCCTGGGGACAGGGGACACGGATGAAGCTTTCTTT

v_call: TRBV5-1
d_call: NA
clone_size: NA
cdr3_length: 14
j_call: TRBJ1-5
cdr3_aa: CASSLYSGNQPQHF
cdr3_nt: TGCGCCAGCAGCTTGTATTCCGGTAATCAGCCCCAGCATTTT

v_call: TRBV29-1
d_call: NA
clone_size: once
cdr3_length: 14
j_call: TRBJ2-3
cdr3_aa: CSVAGGQRTDTQYF
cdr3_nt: TGCAGCGTTGCGGGGGGACAACGCACAGATACGCAGTATTTT

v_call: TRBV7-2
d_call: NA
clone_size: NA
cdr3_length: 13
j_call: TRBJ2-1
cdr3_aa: CASSLNLNNEQFF
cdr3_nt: TGTGCCAGCAGCTTGAACTTAAACAATGAGCAGTTCTTC

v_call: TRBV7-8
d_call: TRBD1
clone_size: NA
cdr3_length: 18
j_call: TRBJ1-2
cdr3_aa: CASSLVGLGTGGVGGYTF
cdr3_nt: TGTGCCAGCAGCTTAGTAGGACTCGGGACAGGGGGCGTCGGAGGCTACACCTTC

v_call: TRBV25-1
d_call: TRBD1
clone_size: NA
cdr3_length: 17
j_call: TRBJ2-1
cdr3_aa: CASSESLDRGLYGEQFF
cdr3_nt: TGTGCCAGCAGTGAATCTCTGGACAGGGGGCTGTATGGTGAGCAGTTCTTC

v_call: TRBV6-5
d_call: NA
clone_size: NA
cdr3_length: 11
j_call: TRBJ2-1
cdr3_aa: CASRDYNEQFF
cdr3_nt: TGTGCCAGCAGAGATTACAATGAGCAGTTCTTC

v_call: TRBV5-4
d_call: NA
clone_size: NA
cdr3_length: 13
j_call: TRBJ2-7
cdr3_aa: CASSAGTSYEQYF
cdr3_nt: TGTGCCAGCAGCGCCGGGACTTCCTACGAGCAGTACTTC

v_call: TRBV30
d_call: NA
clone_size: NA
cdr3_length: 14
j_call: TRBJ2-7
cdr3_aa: CAWSVLASSYEQYF
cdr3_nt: TGTGCCTGGAGTGTACTTGCCAGCTCCTACGAGCAGTACTTC

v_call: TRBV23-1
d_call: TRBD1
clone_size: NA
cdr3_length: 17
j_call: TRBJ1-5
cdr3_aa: CASSPNPGQGDCQPQHF
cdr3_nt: TGCGCCAGCAGCCCAAACCCAGGCCAGGGGGATTGTCAGCCCCAGCATTTT

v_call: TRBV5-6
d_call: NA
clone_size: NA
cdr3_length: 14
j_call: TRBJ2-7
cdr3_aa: CASSLGVGLYEQYF
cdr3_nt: TGTGCCAGCAGCTTGGGGGTAGGGCTCTACGAGCAGTACTTC

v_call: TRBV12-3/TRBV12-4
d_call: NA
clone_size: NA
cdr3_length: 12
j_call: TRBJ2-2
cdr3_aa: CASSFGTGELFF
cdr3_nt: TGTGCCAGCAGTTTTGGCACCGGGGAGCTGTTTTTT

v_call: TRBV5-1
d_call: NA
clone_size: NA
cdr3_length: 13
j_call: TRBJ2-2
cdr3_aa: CASSFDITGELFF
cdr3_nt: TGCGCCAGCAGTTTTGATATAACCGGGGAGCTGTTTTTT

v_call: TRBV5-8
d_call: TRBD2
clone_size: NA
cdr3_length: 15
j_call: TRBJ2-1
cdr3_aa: CASSPGLAPYNEQFF
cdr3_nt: TGTGCCAGCAGCCCGGGACTAGCCCCCTACAATGAGCAGTTCTTC

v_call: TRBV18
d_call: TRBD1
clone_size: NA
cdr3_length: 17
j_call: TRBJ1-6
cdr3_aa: CASSPLGRDSYNSPLHF
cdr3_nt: TGTGCCAGCTCACCTCTTGGAAGGGACAGCTATAATTCACCCCTCCACTTT

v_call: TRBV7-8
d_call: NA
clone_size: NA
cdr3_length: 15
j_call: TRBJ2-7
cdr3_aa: CASSRGQTIAYEQYF
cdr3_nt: TGTGCCAGCAGCCGGGGCCAGACAATCGCCTACGAGCAGTACTTC

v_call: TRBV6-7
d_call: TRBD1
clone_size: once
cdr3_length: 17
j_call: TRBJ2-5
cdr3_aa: CASSYLRDRGLWRTQYF
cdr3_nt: TGTGCCAGCAGTTATCTTCGGGACAGGGGGCTTTGGCGGACCCAGTACTTC

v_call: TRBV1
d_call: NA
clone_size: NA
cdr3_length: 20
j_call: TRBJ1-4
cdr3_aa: CTSSQADRDRAIGTNEKLFF
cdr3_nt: TGCACCAGCAGCCAAGCGGACCGGGACAGGGCGATAGGGACTAATGAAAAACTGTTTTTT

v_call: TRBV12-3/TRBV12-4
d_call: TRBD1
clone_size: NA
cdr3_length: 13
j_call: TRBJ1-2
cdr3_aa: CASSGTVAYGYTF
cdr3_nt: TGTGCCAGCAGTGGGACAGTCGCCTATGGCTACACCTTC

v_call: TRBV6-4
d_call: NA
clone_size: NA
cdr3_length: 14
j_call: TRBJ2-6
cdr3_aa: CASSDSDGANVLTF
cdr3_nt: TGTGCCAGCAGTGACTCCGACGGGGCCAACGTCCTGACTTTC